The T cell receptor beta chain under discussion was sequenced for a study of T-cell reconstitution after alpha-beta-depleted transplantation in children. In germline, CDR1 is SQVTM, CDR2 ANQGSEA. The CDR3 has 14 residues. V lost 5 bases and J lost 1; bases outside the gene matches: 3. This clonotype was picked up many times. The target antigen is unknown. As it was prepared, the TCRbeta library received unique molecular identifiers. One entry per CDR3 protein results from TCRdb running MiXCR on the PCR reads. The table has over 85,000 distinct CDR3 sequences, about 6.8% seen once. Overall study results and limits: Some patients showed high day-60 TCRbeta diversity, which derived from surviving recipient T cells and thymic progenitors. After one year, T-cell counts and TCRbeta diversity mostly came from new T cells. Roughly two months post-transplant, alpha-beta T cells reportedly originated from several hundred graft clones that had expanded.

The origin of this receptor is a boy aged 2-15 years with acute lymphoblastic leukemia, due to receive a stem cell transplant. This rearrangement joins TRBV29-1 to TRBJ2-2, with 8 nucleotides matching TRBD1. The sequencing here drew on PBMCs, taken before TCRalphabeta/CD19-depleted stem cell transplant. CDR3 residues: CSVQGTGNTGELFF. CDR3 DNA sequence: TGCAGCGTTCAGGGGACAGGGAACACCGGGGAGCTGTTTTTT.